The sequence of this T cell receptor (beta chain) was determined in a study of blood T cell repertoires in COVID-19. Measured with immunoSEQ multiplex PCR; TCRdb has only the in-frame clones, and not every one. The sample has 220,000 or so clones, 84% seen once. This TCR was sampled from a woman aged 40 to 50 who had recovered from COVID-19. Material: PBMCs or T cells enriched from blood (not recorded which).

The chain's CDR3 is CASSRYRGGDYGYTF. The CDR3 DNA sequence: TGTGCCAGCAGTCGCTACAGGGGGGGCGACTATGGCTACACCTTC. The chain links TRBV6-5 to TRBJ1-2; 8 bases are a match to TRBD1. This CDR3 is 15 amino acids long. With 5 bases clipped from V and 3 bases from J, the junction kept 8 bases outside the gene matches. Germline V CDR1 and CDR2: MNHEY, SVGAGI.